A selection of T cell receptor beta chains follows, all from one sample in a study of blood T cell repertoires in COVID-19. The data were produced by immunoSEQ multiplex PCR, yet TCRdb's version contains in-frame clones alone and is incomplete. Counted here are some 190,000 clones, 80% occurring once; the ten biggest clones make up around 6.9%. The sample consisted of peripheral blood. Receptors originate from a man aged 60 to 69 with acute or convalescent COVID-19. CDR3s include the opening cysteine and the closing phenylalanine or tryptophan. A D gene is named only where the DNA matches it firmly. Size tells how often a clone was seen (once, few, many) or the class of an expanded clone, and some rows leave it out.

CASSSRTSGGRGEQFF	TGTGCCAGCAGCTCCAGGACTAGCGGGGGGCGGGGTGAGCAGTTCTTC	.	TRBJ2-1	TRBV7-2	TRBD2
CRGDSYGYTF	TGCAGGGGGGACAGTTATGGCTACACCTTC	.	TRBJ1-2	TRBV9	TRBD1
CASNLGPLSSQETQYF	TGTGCCAGCAACTTGGGCCCACTCTCCTCCCAAGAGACCCAGTACTTC	.	TRBJ2-5	TRBV7-2	.
CASSLTGSEGSYNEQFF	TGTGCCAGCAGCTTAACGGGCTCCGAGGGCTCCTACAATGAGCAGTTCTTC	.	TRBJ2-1	TRBV7-3	.
CASSQSRHHNQPQHF	TGCGCCAGCAGTCAATCTCGACACCATAATCAGCCCCAGCATTTT	.	TRBJ1-5	TRBV23-1	.
CASSVRTGNSAWPYNEKLFF	TGTGCCAGCAGTGTGAGGACAGGAAATTCTGCCTGGCCCTATAATGAAAAACTGTTTTTT	.	TRBJ1-4	TRBV6-1	TRBD1
CASSPGGRSSPLHF	TGTGCCAGCAGCCCGGGGGGGAGGAGTTCACCCCTCCACTTT	.	TRBJ1-6	TRBV9	.
CASSLVAGAHEQYF	TGTGCCAGCAGTTTGGTAGCGGGAGCCCACGAGCAGTACTTC	few	TRBJ2-7	TRBV6-5	TRBD2
CATHPGTGWRDEQYF	TGTGCCACTCATCCCGGGACAGGTTGGAGAGACGAGCAGTACTTC	.	TRBJ2-7	TRBV2	TRBD1
CASSVLRNGELFF	TGTGCCAGCAGTGTCCTCAGGAACGGGGAGCTGTTTTTT	.	TRBJ2-2	TRBV12-3/TRBV12-4	.
CASSIGGGSYSNQPQHF	TGTGCCAGTAGTATAGGGGGGGGCTCATATAGCAATCAGCCCCAGCATTTT	.	TRBJ1-5	TRBV19	.
CAWRVAGGRDEQFF	TGTGCCTGGAGAGTAGCGGGAGGGCGGGATGAGCAGTTCTTC	.	TRBJ2-1	TRBV30	TRBD2
CASTTGYSPLHF	TGTGCCAGCACCACAGGGTATTCACCCCTCCACTTT	.	TRBJ1-6	TRBV7-9	.
CAAGTGLTNTGELFF	TGTGCGGCCGGGACAGGGTTAACGAACACCGGGGAGCTGTTTTTT	.	TRBJ2-2	TRBV10-3	TRBD1
CASSFRPSVNNEQFF	TGTGCCAGCAGCTTCAGGCCTAGCGTAAACAATGAGCAGTTCTTC	.	TRBJ2-1	TRBV7-2	.
CASMPGGQGNTIYF	TGTGCCAGCATGCCGGGAGGACAGGGAAACACCATATATTTT	few	TRBJ1-3	TRBV25-1	.
CASSDVAGGNNEQFF	TGTGCCAGCAGTGATGTAGCGGGGGGGAACAATGAGCAGTTCTTC	.	TRBJ2-1	TRBV2	TRBD2
CASALNRPGANVLTF	TGCGCCAGCGCCCTAAACAGGCCTGGGGCCAACGTCCTGACTTTC	.	TRBJ2-6	TRBV5-1	.
CASSFNRREQYF	TGTGCCAGCAGCTTTAACAGGCGCGAGCAGTACTTC	.	TRBJ2-7	TRBV7-2	.
CASSLNRDENYEQYF	TGCGCCAGCAGCTTAAACAGGGACGAGAACTACGAGCAGTACTTC	.	TRBJ2-7	TRBV5-1	.
CASSLQVYTGELFF	TGTGCCAGCAGTTTGCAGGTGTACACCGGGGAGCTGTTTTTT	.	TRBJ2-2	TRBV27	.
CASSGQPNSPLHF	TGTGCCAGCAGTGGACAGCCGAATTCACCCCTCCACTTT	.	TRBJ1-6	TRBV2	.
CASRADRALANSPLHF	TGTGCCAGCAGGGCGGACAGGGCCCTTGCAAATTCACCCCTCCACTTT	.	TRBJ1-6	TRBV27	TRBD1
CASSLSGLLYF	TGCGCCAGCAGCTTGTCAGGGCTGCTGTACTTC	.	TRBJ2-7	TRBV5-1	.
CASSRGGGMTNSPLHF	TGTGCCAGCTCACGCGGGGGGGGCATGACTAATTCACCCCTCCACTTT	.	TRBJ1-6	TRBV18	.
CASSFLAGGQADTQYF	TGTGCCAGCAGCTTTTTAGCGGGGGGGCAGGCAGATACGCAGTATTTT	.	TRBJ2-3	TRBV5-8	TRBD2
CASSEAGTGLNQPQHF	TGTGCCAGCAGTGAAGCCGGGACAGGCCTCAATCAGCCCCAGCATTTT	.	TRBJ1-5	TRBV6-1	TRBD1
CASSLETPRDIATNEKLFF	TGTGCCAGCAGCTTAGAAACCCCGCGGGATATTGCAACTAATGAAAAACTGTTTTTT	once	TRBJ1-4	TRBV7-9	.
CSVEGQGTGGYTF	TGCAGCGTCGAAGGGCAGGGGACGGGTGGCTACACCTTC	.	TRBJ1-2	TRBV29-1	.
CAWRTQGNTEAFF	TGTGCCTGGAGGACGCAGGGAAACACTGAAGCTTTCTTT	.	TRBJ1-1	TRBV30	.
CASGRWTGAPSPEQYF	TGTGCTAGTGGCCGCTGGACAGGGGCCCCTTCCCCCGAGCAGTACTTC	.	TRBJ2-7	TRBV12-5	TRBD1
CASSPTRIYEQYF	TGTGCCAGTAGCCCGACACGGATCTACGAGCAGTACTTC	.	TRBJ2-7	TRBV19	.
CASSPWSGQGNEKLFF	TGTGCCAGCAGTCCCTGGTCGGGACAGGGGAACGAAAAACTGTTTTTT	.	TRBJ1-4	TRBV7-8	TRBD1
CASIPRFPRGTDTQYF	TGTGCCAGCATTCCCCGTTTCCCGAGGGGCACAGATACGCAGTATTTT	.	TRBJ2-3	TRBV2	.
CASSPRGTSAHNEQFF	TGTGCCAGCAGCCCCCGAGGCACTAGTGCCCACAATGAGCAGTTCTTC	.	TRBJ2-1	TRBV7-8	.
CASRPGTGSNEQFF	TGTGCCAGCAGACCCGGGACAGGGTCGAATGAGCAGTTCTTC	few	TRBJ2-1	TRBV25-1	TRBD1
CASRRQGTAYEQYF	TGTGCCAGCAGACGACAGGGAACCGCCTACGAGCAGTACTTC	.	TRBJ2-7	TRBV28	TRBD1
CASSLSGGREKLFF	TGTGCCAGCAGTTTATCCGGGGGGCGTGAAAAACTGTTTTTT	once	TRBJ1-4	TRBV27	.
CASSLALQGRYEQYF	TGTGCCAGCAGCTTAGCTCTGCAGGGGCGCTACGAGCAGTACTTC	.	TRBJ2-7	TRBV7-9	.
CASSSDSVYQPQHF	TGTGCCAGTAGTTCGGACAGCGTTTATCAGCCCCAGCATTTT	.	TRBJ1-5	TRBV19	.
CASSQSGISYEQYF	TGCGCCAGCAGCCAAAGCGGGATCTCCTACGAGCAGTACTTC	.	TRBJ2-7	TRBV4-1	TRBD2
CASSWGQAISEQYF	TGCGCCAGCAGCTGGGGACAGGCCATTTCCGAGCAGTACTTC	.	TRBJ2-7	TRBV5-1	TRBD1
CASSPLGRGEDTGELFF	TGTGCCAGCAGTCCCCTAGGGCGGGGTGAGGACACCGGGGAGCTGTTTTTT	.	TRBJ2-2	TRBV6-6	.
CASRRRGADTQYF	TGTGCCAGCAGACGGAGGGGCGCAGATACGCAGTATTTT	.	TRBJ2-3	TRBV11-1	.
CASSQYNPGNTIYF	TGCGCCAGCAGCCAATATAATCCTGGAAACACCATATATTTT	.	TRBJ1-3	TRBV4-1	.
CASSQPRKGRDSYEQYF	TGCGCCAGCAGCCAACCCCGCAAGGGCAGGGACTCCTACGAGCAGTACTTC	.	TRBJ2-7	TRBV4-1	.
CASSQGSAGLGFEQYF	TGTGCCAGCAGCCAAGGGTCAGCGGGACTAGGCTTCGAGCAGTACTTC	.	TRBJ2-7	TRBV3-1/TRBV3-2	TRBD2
CASSQGGPYNEQFF	TGTGCCAGCAGCCAGGGGGGGCCCTACAATGAGCAGTTCTTC	.	TRBJ2-1	TRBV3-1/TRBV3-2	.
CASSLIRETQYF	TGTGCCAGCAGCCTGATCAGGGAGACCCAGTACTTC	.	TRBJ2-5	TRBV7-8	.
CASSPPGQGFGYGYTF	TGTGCCAGCAGTCCTCCGGGACAGGGGTTCGGCTATGGCTACACCTTC	.	TRBJ1-2	TRBV6-6	TRBD1